Reported below is one T cell receptor (beta chain). This sample is drawn from a study of cytomegalovirus exposure and HLA in healthy donors. The PCR contained 60 Vbeta and 13 Jbeta primers. Study processing details: Later work found 65 million to 85 million unique TCR beta chains, with about 10 million shared. TCRdb's table, derived via immunoSEQ multiplex PCR, lists solely in-frame clones and lacks some. For V, J and clone size, that table is used; D and trimming come from the DNA. The sample shows hundreds of thousands of clones, about four fifths of them seen only once. The CDR3 has 18 amino acids.

The specimen sequenced was PBMCs. This clonotype was obtained from a man aged 35 to 55 in good health and CMV-seropositive. This chain links TRBV12-2 with TRBJ2-1; the listed D gene, TRBD1, was not tested against the DNA. TRBV12-2 is annotated as a pseudogene. The CDR3 DNA is TGTGCAAGTCGCCCGACCCGCAGGGGTAGCACACAAGCCAATGAGCAGTTCTTC. Its translation: CASRPTRRGSTQANEQFF.